The 25 T cell receptor beta chains in this list originate from one sample, sequenced in a study of T cell responses to AZD1222 COVID-19 vaccine. Using immunoSEQ multiplex PCR, the repertoire was profiled, and TCRdb retains in-frame clones only, with some absent. The sample lists around 99,000 clones, approximately 88% seen once, with roughly 12% in the top ten. This material consisted of peripheral blood, taken on day 0 of MenACWY control vaccination. These TCRs come from an adult in good health.

The chain carries TRBV11-1 and TRBJ1-1, with D perhaps matching TRBD1 (6 bases). The germline CDR1 and CDR2 sequences are SGHAT and FQDESV (reference sequence). CDR3 length: 14 amino acids. Trimming left V 5 bases short and J 1 base short, with 11 bases between. The CDR3 DNA sequence: TGTGCCAGCAGCGCCGGGGGCACGAACACTGAAGCTTTCTTT. It encodes CASSAGGTNTEAFF.

This clone showed up just a few times. CDR3 in amino acids: CASSQDPDYGYTF. CDR3 bases: TGTGCCAGCAGCCAAGATCCCGACTATGGCTACACCTTC. The rearrangement joins TRBV4-2 to TRBJ1-2; D uncertain. This CDR3 spans 13 amino acids. The V end was cut by 0 bases, the J end by 3 bases, with 5 bases between. Germline V gives CDR1 LGHNA, CDR2 YNFKEQ.

J is TRBJ1-6 and V is TRBV9; D is possibly TRBD1 (6 bases). Per germline, CDR1 SGDLS and CDR2 YYNGEE. This CDR3 spans 15 amino acids. Deletions cut 3 bases from V and 9 bases from J, with 16 bases between. The CDR3 sequence is CASSAVGTPTSPLHF. Written as DNA, the CDR3 is TGTGCCAGCAGCGCAGTAGGGACACCTACTTCACCCCTCCACTTT.

The V gene is TRBV5-6, the J gene TRBJ2-7, with D tentatively TRBD1 (6 bases). CDR3 size: 12 residues. V was cut by 4 bases and J by 6 bases, with 11 bases left in between. Per germline, CDR1 SGHDT and CDR2 YYEEEE. The CDR3: CASSVDSGEQYF. CDR3 in DNA: TGTGCCAGCAGCGTGGACAGCGGCGAGCAGTACTTC.

The sample holds a few counts of this clone. The chain is built from TRBV18 and TRBJ2-3; 8 positions agree with TRBD2. Germline V gives CDR1 KGHSH, CDR2 LQKENI. CDR3 length: 15 residues. Losses at the gene ends were 0 bases for V and 1 base for J; bases not matched to a gene: 0. CDR3 nucleotide sequence: TGTGCCAGCTCACCACCACTAGCGGGCACAGATACGCAGTATTTT. Translation: CASSPPLAGTDTQYF.

The J gene is TRBJ2-1, the V gene TRBV3-1 (or the pseudogene TRBV3-2); 10 bases line up with TRBD2. The CDR3 totals 19 residues. J was trimmed by 2 bases and V by 1 base; bases with no gene match: 11. Looked up from germline, CDR1 is LGHDT and CDR2 is YNNKEL (reference sequence). CDR3 protein: CASSQAKREGVGAYNEQFF. The DNA of the CDR3 is TGTGCCAGCAGCCAAGCAAAGCGGGAGGGAGTTGGGGCCTACAATGAGCAGTTCTTC.

The CDR3 sequence is CASSLRGGAAAFF. In nucleotides, the CDR3 is TGTGCCAGCAGCTTGCGCGGGGGGGCCGCTGCTTTCTTT. The J gene is TRBJ1-1, the V gene TRBV5-4; possible D gene TRBD1, 6 bases. Germline V CDR1 and CDR2: SGHNT, YYREEE (reference sequence). Deletions cut 1 base from V and 11 bases from J, with 15 bases between. The CDR3 spans 13 residues.

The chain is built from TRBV11-2 and TRBJ2-1; 8 nucleotides align to TRBD1. Germline V CDR1 and CDR2: SGHAT, FQNNGV. This CDR3 is built from 13 residues. Trimming at V came to 5 bases and at J to 9 bases, leaving 6 bases not matched to a gene. The CDR3 bases are TGTGCCAGCAGCCAGGGACAGGCCAGTGAGCAGTTCTTC. It codes for CASSQGQASEQFF.

On this clone: A clone one base away is much larger, so this may be a read error. The rearrangement links TRBV3-1 (or the pseudogene TRBV3-2) to TRBJ2-7, with D perhaps assigned TRBD1 or TRBD2 (5 bases each). Trimming shortened V by 1 base and J by 6 bases, and 25 bases separated the two germline ends. CDR1 and CDR2 from the germline V gene are LGHDT and YNNKEL (reference sequence). This CDR3 is built from 18 residues. The CDR3 sequence: CASSQGQARGPTRIEQYF. The CDR3 DNA reads as TGTGCCAGCAGCCAAGGGCAGGCCCGGGGCCCTACTAGAATCGAGCAGTACTTC.

The V gene is TRBV7-6, the J gene TRBJ1-1; D unresolved. From germline, CDR1 is SGHVS and CDR2 FNYEAQ. The CDR3 loop spans 12 amino acids. V gave up 1 base and J gave up 6 bases, with 6 bases separating them. The CDR3 here is CASSLGGSEAFF. CDR3 bases: TGTGCCAGCAGCTTAGGTGGGTCTGAAGCTTTCTTT.

This clone appeared a single time. This chain links TRBV9 with TRBJ2-1, with D possibly called TRBD1 or TRBD2 (5 bases each). The CDR3 spans 15 residues. The V gene lost 0 bases and the J gene lost 7 bases, with 14 bases spanning the gap. Germline assignment: CDR1 SGDLS and CDR2 YYNGEE. CDR3 sequence reads: CASSVGLGVGNEQFF. The CDR3 DNA reads as TGTGCCAGCAGCGTAGGGCTGGGGGTGGGGAATGAGCAGTTCTTC.

The rearrangement uses TRBV27 and TRBJ2-5, with TRBD2 identical over 10 bases. Germline values: CDR1 MNHEY, CDR2 SMNVEV (reference sequence). The CDR3 has 16 amino acids. The V and J ends lost 5 bases and 3 bases, in that order; junction bases with no gene match: 9. The CDR3 DNA is TGTGCCAGCAGTCCCCCAGCTAGCGGGGGCGAAGAGACCCAGTACTTC. Translating gives CASSPPASGGEETQYF.

The chain uses TRBV7-9 and TRBJ2-7, with a possible D match to TRBD2 (5 bases). Trimming stripped 1 base from V and 5 bases from J, with 9 bases between. Germline CDR1 is SEHNR and CDR2 is FQNEAQ (reference sequence). The CDR3 consists of 13 residues. The CDR3 sequence: CASSLGGPDEQYF. In DNA, the CDR3 is TGTGCCAGCAGCTTAGGCGGGCCGGACGAGCAGTACTTC.

This chain uses TRBV28 with TRBJ1-5, with a possible D match to TRBD1 (6 bases). Germline loops: CDR1 MDHEN, CDR2 SYDVKM. This CDR3 is built from 15 residues. Deletions cut 6 bases from V and 8 bases from J, with 20 bases between. This CDR3 reads CASSPADRRFEPQHF. DNA of the CDR3: TGTGCCAGCAGCCCCGCGGACAGACGTTTTGAGCCCCAGCATTTT.

The chain combines TRBV9 with TRBJ1-5, with unresolved D. Trimming removed 0 bases at V and 5 bases at J, with 9 bases between. This CDR3 contains 14 residues. CDR1 SGDLS and CDR2 YYNGEE come from the germline V gene. The CDR3 DNA reads TGTGCCAGCAGCGTAGGTGGAGATTATCAGCCCCAGCATTTT. This encodes CASSVGGDYQPQHF.

Only a few counts were recorded for this clone. V gene TRBV29-1 combines with J gene TRBJ2-7, with D possibly being TRBD2 (5 bases). Germline loops: CDR1 SQVTM, CDR2 ANQGSEA. The CDR3 runs 14 residues. The ends were cut back, 4 bases at V and 0 bases at J, with 13 bases in the middle. The CDR3 spells CSVARGMNSYEQYF. The CDR3 DNA is TGCAGCGTTGCCCGAGGGATGAACTCCTACGAGCAGTACTTC.

The CDR3: CASSQEGSGRRTYEQYF. The CDR3 DNA follows: TGCGCCAGCAGCCAAGAAGGGAGCGGGCGCCGAACCTACGAGCAGTACTTC. J is TRBJ2-7 and V is TRBV4-1; tentative D call: TRBD2 (6 bases). Germline V gene data show CDR1 as MGHRA and CDR2 as YSYEKL. Trimming left V 0 bases short and J 2 bases short, with 17 bases between. This CDR3 region has 17 residues.

The rearrangement links TRBV19 to TRBJ1-5; no firm D call. Trimming left V 5 bases short and J 3 bases short, with 8 bases between. This CDR3 contains 13 residues. Germline V gene lookup returns CDR1 LNHDA and CDR2 SQIVND (reference sequence). The CDR3 protein is CASSQQINQPQHF. The CDR3 nucleotides are TGTGCCAGTAGTCAACAGATCAATCAGCCCCAGCATTTT.

V gene TRBV20-1 combines with J gene TRBJ2-1; D remains unclear. CDR3 length equals 14 residues. V lost 3 bases and J 9 bases, leaving 18 bases between the germline ends. Germline CDR1 is DFQATT and CDR2 is SNEGSKA (reference sequence). Written as DNA, the CDR3 is TGCAGTGCTAGTATCCCCCCGACCCCGGGTGAGCAGTTCTTC. It encodes CSASIPPTPGEQFF.

The chain carries TRBV13 and TRBJ1-1; D gene unclear. Between the trimmed V and J ends, which lost 4 bases and 7 bases, there was a span of 13 bases. Per germline, CDR1 PRHDT and CDR2 FYEKMQ (reference sequence). The CDR3 loop spans 13 amino acids. CDR3 coding DNA: TGTGCCAGCAGCTCGACTTCTTCGAGTGAAGCTTTCTTT. Protein product: CASSSTSSSEAFF.

The chain combines TRBV3-1 (or the pseudogene TRBV3-2) with TRBJ1-2; D is uncertain. Germline loops: CDR1 LGHDT, CDR2 YNNKEL (reference sequence). V was cut by 0 bases and J by 4 bases, with 12 bases left in between. This CDR3 region has 15 residues. The CDR3 DNA follows: TGTGCCAGCAGCCAAGAACGCGCAGGCCTCTATGGCTACACCTTC. This translates into CASSQERAGLYGYTF.

V gene TRBV6-5 combines with J gene TRBJ1-2; tentatively, D is TRBD1 (5 bases). The CDR3 totals 12 residues. Germline V gene data show CDR1 as MNHEY and CDR2 as SVGAGI. The ends were cut back, 6 bases at V and 13 bases at J, with 18 bases in the middle. The CDR3 spells CASRLFTGLVTF. CDR3 in DNA: TGTGCCAGCAGATTATTCACAGGACTGGTCACCTTC.

The chain uses TRBV30 and TRBJ2-1; 7 positions match TRBD2. The V segment lost 1 base and the J segment 6 bases; nucleotides outside the gene matches: 6. The CDR3 contains 14 residues. From germline, CDR1 is GTSNPN and CDR2 SVGIG (reference sequence). CDR3 DNA sequence: TGTGCCTGGAGTGGCGGGAGTATATTCAATGAGCAGTTCTTC. The encoded protein is CAWSGGSIFNEQFF.

The chain joins TRBV28 to TRBJ1-2; 7 bases agree with TRBD1. The CDR3 has 15 residues. CDR1 and CDR2 (germline): MDHEN, SYDVKM. V lost 6 bases, J lost 5 bases, and 12 bases stayed unmatched. CDR3 DNA: TGTGCCAGCAGGTCCAGGGGGAACTCCGCGTATGGCTACACCTTC. Protein: CASRSRGNSAYGYTF.

The V call is TRBV27, the J call TRBJ2-7; maybe TRBD1 (5 bases). In germline, CDR1 is MNHEY, CDR2 SMNVEV (reference sequence). The CDR3 runs 15 residues. V gave up 0 bases and J gave up 1 base, with 10 bases separating them. As DNA, the CDR3 is TGTGCCAGCAGTTTATCGCCAGGGAAATCCTACGAGCAGTACTTC. Amino acids: CASSLSPGKSYEQYF.